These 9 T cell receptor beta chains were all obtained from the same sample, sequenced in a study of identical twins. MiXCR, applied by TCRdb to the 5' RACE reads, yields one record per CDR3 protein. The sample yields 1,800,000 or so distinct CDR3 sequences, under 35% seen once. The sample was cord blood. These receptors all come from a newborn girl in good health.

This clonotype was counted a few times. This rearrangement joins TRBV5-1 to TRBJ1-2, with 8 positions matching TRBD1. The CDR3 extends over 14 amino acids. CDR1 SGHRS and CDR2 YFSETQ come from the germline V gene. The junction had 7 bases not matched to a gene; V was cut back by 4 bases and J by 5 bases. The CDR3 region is CASSLLQGEYGYTF. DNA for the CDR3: TGCGCCAGCAGCCTACTACAGGGGGAGTATGGCTACACCTTC.

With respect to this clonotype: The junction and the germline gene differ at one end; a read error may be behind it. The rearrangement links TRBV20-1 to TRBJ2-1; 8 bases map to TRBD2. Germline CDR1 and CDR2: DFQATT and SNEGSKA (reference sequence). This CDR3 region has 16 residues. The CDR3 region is CSASLPRGDTYNEQSF. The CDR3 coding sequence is TGCAGTGCTAGCTTACCGCGGGGGGACACCTACAATGAGCAGTCCTTC.

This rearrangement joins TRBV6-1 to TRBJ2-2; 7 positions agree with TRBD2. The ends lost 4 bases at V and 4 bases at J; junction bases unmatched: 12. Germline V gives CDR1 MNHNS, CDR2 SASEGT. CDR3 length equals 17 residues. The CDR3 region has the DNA TGTGCCAGCAGTGGTGTCGTGGGAGGGCCGGGCACCGGGGAGCTGTTTTTT. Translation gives CASSGVVGGPGTGELFF.

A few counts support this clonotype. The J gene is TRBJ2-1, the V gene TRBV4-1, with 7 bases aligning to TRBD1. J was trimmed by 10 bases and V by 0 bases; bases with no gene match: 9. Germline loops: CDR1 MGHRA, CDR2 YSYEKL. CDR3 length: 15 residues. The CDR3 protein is CASSQDFQGGGEQFF. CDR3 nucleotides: TGCGCCAGCAGCCAAGATTTTCAAGGGGGCGGCGAGCAGTTCTTC.

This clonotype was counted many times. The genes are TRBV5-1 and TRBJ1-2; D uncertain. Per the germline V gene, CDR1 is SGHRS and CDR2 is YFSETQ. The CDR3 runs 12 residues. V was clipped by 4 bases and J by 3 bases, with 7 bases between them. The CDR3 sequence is CASSEVDYGYTF. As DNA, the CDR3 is TGCGCCAGCAGCGAGGTCGACTATGGCTACACCTTC. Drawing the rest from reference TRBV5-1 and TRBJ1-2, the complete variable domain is KAGVTQTPRYLIKTRGQQVTLSCSPISGHRSVSWYQQTPGQGLQFLFEYFSETQRNKGNFPGRFSGRQFSNSRSEMNVSTLELGDSALYLCASSEVDYGYTFGSGTRLTVV.

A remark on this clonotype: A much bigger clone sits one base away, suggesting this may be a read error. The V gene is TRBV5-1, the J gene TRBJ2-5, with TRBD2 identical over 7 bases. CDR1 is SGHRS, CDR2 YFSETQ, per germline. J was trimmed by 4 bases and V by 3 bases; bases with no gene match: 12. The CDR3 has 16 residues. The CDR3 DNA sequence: TGCGCCAGCAGCTCGGAATTGCGGGAGAGGGTAGAGACCCAGTACTTC. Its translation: CASSSELRERVETQYF.

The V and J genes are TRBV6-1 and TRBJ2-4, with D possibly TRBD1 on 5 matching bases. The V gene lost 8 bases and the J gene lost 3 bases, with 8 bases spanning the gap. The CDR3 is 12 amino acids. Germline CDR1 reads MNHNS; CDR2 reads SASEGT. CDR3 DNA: TGTGCCAGCGGACAACGCAAAAACATTCAGTACTTC. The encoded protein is CASGQRKNIQYF.

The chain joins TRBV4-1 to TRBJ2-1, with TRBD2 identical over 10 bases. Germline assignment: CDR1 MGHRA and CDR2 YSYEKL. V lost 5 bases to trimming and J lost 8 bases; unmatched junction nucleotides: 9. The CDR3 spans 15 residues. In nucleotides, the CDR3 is TGCGCCAGCAGCTCCTCGGGACTAGCGTCCGATGAGCAGTTCTTC. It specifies CASSSSGLASDEQFF.

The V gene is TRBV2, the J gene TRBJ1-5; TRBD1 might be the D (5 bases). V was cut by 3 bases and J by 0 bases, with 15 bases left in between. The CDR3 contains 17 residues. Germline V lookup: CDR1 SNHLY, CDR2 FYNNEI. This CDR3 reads CASSDEGRIYSNQPQHF. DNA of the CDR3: TGTGCCAGCAGTGACGAGGGGAGGATTTATAGCAATCAGCCCCAGCATTTT.